The 5 T cell receptor beta chains reported below all come from one sample, sequenced in a study of cytomegalovirus exposure and HLA in healthy donors. Amplification used 60 Vbeta primers and 13 Jbeta primers. TCRdb's copy holds only in-frame clones and misses some; the assay was immunoSEQ multiplex PCR. The table lists around 150,000 clones, roughly 78% of them singletons. Sequencing was done on a sample of PBMCs. All receptors come from a man aged 45 to 65 in good health and CMV-seropositive.

The V call is TRBV7-6, the J call TRBJ2-5; D might be TRBD1 (5 bases). There are 13 residues in the CDR3. V was cut by 5 bases and J by 1 base, with 8 bases left in between. Looked up from germline, CDR1 is SGHVS and CDR2 is FNYEAQ. The CDR3 DNA sequence: TGTGCCAGCAGCGCCAGGGTCCAAGAGACCCAGTACTTC. Translation: CASSARVQETQYF.

The rearrangement links TRBV18 to TRBJ2-1, with TRBD1 matching over 7 bases. The CDR3 is 14 residues long. Germline V gene lookup returns CDR1 KGHSH and CDR2 LQKENI. The V segment lost 3 bases and the J segment 5 bases; nucleotides outside the gene matches: 4. The CDR3, as DNA: TGTGCCAGCTCACCCGGGACAGACAACAATGAGCAGTTCTTC. Protein product: CASSPGTDNNEQFF.

J is TRBJ2-3 and V is TRBV6-1; maybe TRBD1 (5 bases). V shed 4 bases and J shed 6 bases, with 5 bases lying between them. Germline V lookup: CDR1 MNHNS, CDR2 SASEGT. This CDR3 is built from 11 residues. The DNA of the CDR3 is TGTGCCAGCAGTGGACAGGATACGCAGTATTTT. Protein sequence: CASSGQDTQYF.

The count of this clone is one. The CDR3 reads CATSKPGTGGTQYF. The CDR3 bases are TGTGCCACCAGCAAACCCGGGACAGGGGGGACCCAGTACTTC. The rearrangement links TRBV15 to TRBJ2-5; 11 bases match TRBD1. In germline, CDR1 is LNHNV, CDR2 YYDKDF (reference sequence). CDR3 length equals 14 residues. V shed 4 bases, J shed 7 bases, and the junction held 5 bases outside the gene matches.

As regards this clone: Other DNA sequences in this sample translate to the same CDR3. V is TRBV4-2 and J is TRBJ1-4; 9 bases line up with TRBD1. Germline V lookup: CDR1 LGHNA, CDR2 YNFKEQ. Unmatched junction bases numbered 5, after V lost 6 bases and J lost 0 bases. The CDR3 is 16 residues long. As DNA, the CDR3 is TGTGCCAGCAGGCAGGGACAGGGTGCAACTAATGAAAAACTGTTTTTT. As protein: CASRQGQGATNEKLFF.